Sequencing of this TCR beta chain was carried out in a study of T cell responses to AZD1222 COVID-19 vaccine. Whole-study results and caveats: Dominant CD4 TCR responses targeted spike regions 160-218 and 743-854. Sampling that yielded the repertoires occurred only after the peak T cell response. Clonal diversity may have been underestimated in mostly white British donors.

Assay used: immunoSEQ multiplex PCR; TCRdb lists only in-frame clones, some missing. The data contain more than 80,000 clones, 85% to 95% of them seen just once; the ten biggest clones take up 28%. A word on this clone: Its antigen is unknown.

Pooling of second doses given at about 4 or about 12 weeks was done. Trimming removed 8 bases at V and 3 bases at J, with 17 bases between. The length of the CDR3 is 15 residues. Germline V gene data show CDR1 as LNHDA and CDR2 as SQIVND (reference sequence). The sample here was peripheral blood, taken 28 days after the second AZD1222 dose. This TCR came from an adult who received the AZD1222 COVID-19 vaccine. The V and J genes are TRBV19 and TRBJ1-5, with a tentative D call TRBD1 (6 bases). CDR3 in DNA: TGTGCCAGTTTATTAAACAGGGATACCAATCAGCCCCAGCATTTT. Its protein product is CASLLNRDTNQPQHF.